The sequence of this TCR beta chain was determined in a study of blood T cell repertoires in COVID-19. Whole-study context: COVID-19 samples, acute and convalescent, were from the United States, Italy and Spain.

Method: immunoSEQ multiplex PCR; TCRdb's copy keeps in-frame clones and lacks some. The sample has about 170,000 clones, 74% seen once. Germline V gene data show CDR1 as SNHLY and CDR2 as FYNNEI. V was trimmed by 4 bases and J by 5 bases, leaving 15 bases between them. The CDR3 is 15 residues long. This clone was seen more than once but under ten times. Sequenced: peripheral blood. The TCR sequence derives from an elderly woman with acute or convalescent COVID-19. J is TRBJ1-5 and V is TRBV2; D possibly corresponds to TRBD1 (5 bases). The CDR3 nucleotides read TGTGCCAGCAGTGGAGCCGGGGGACCCTATCAGCCCCAGCATTTT. It yields the protein CASSGAGGPYQPQHF.